This paragraph reports one TCR beta chain. Its specificity is not known. The data derive from a study of identical twins. Study observations and caveats: Twins shared out-of-frame alpha sequences with excess low generation probability. Partial confounding of zero-insertion analyses by invariant MAIT and iNKT cells was possible.

Unmatched junction bases numbered 4, after V lost 4 bases and J lost 7 bases. CDR3 length equals 13 residues. Looked up from germline, CDR1 is SGHVS and CDR2 is FQNEAQ. Using its own MiXCR run on the 5' RACE reads, TCRdb lists one record per CDR3 protein. The sample includes 550,000 to 700,000 distinct CDR3 sequences, approximately 10% of them seen just once. Healthy Caucasian donors formed the entire cohort. In addition, the sample was reused for a study of yellow fever vaccine responses in identical twins. As reported in that work: Reports say the vaccine T cell response in twins looked partly convergent and partly personalized.

Sequenced input: PBMCs. The chain links TRBV7-8 to TRBJ2-1; TRBD2 matches 7 bases. The source is a woman under 30 in good health. The CDR3 nucleotides are TGTGCCAGCAGCTGGAGGGAGGGTAATGAGCAGTTCTTC. Translated: CASSWREGNEQFF.